The present TCR beta chain was sequenced within a study of T cell responses to AZD1222 COVID-19 vaccine. Across the study: The analysis combined second doses at about 4 or about 12 weeks.

Only in-frame clones appear in the TCRdb table, and some are missing; sequencing was by immunoSEQ multiplex PCR. The data contain some 130,000 clones, about four fifths of them singletons. Regarding the study as a whole: Clonal diversity was possibly underestimated, and white British individuals and females predominated among donors. Baseline testing showed seropositivity in only six or seven AZD1222 recipients. A rise in Spike-specific TCR breadth and depth followed two AZD1222 doses.

V trimming: 4 bases; J trimming: 2 bases; junction bases outside the gene matches: 3. Germline-derived CDR1 and CDR2 are SQVTM and ANQGSEA. CDR3 size: 14 residues. A word on this clone: The antigen is unknown.

Sequenced material: peripheral blood, taken on day 0 of AZD1222 vaccination. The clonotype originates from an adult in good health. The chain has TRBV29-1 and TRBJ2-2; 8 bases line up with TRBD1. CDR3 loop: CSVGTGRNTGELFF. CDR3 bases: TGCAGCGTTGGGACAGGGAGAAACACCGGGGAGCTGTTTTTT.